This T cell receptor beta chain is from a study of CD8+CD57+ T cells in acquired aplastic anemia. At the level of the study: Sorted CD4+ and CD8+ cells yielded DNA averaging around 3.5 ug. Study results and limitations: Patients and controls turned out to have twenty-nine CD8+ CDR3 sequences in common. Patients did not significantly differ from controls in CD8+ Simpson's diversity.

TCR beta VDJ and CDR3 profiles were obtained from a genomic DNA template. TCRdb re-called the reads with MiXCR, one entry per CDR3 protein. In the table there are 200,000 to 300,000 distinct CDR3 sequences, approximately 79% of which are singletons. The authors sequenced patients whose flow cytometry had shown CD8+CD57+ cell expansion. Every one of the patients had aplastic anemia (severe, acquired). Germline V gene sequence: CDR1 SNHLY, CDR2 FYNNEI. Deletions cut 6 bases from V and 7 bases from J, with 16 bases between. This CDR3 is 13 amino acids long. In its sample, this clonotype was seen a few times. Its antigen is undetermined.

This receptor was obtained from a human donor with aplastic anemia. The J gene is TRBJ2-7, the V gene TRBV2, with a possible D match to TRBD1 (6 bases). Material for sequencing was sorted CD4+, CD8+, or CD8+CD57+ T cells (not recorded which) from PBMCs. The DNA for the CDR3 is TGTGCCAGCAGCGTACAGGGTGCTGGAGAGCAGTACTTC. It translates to CASSVQGAGEQYF.